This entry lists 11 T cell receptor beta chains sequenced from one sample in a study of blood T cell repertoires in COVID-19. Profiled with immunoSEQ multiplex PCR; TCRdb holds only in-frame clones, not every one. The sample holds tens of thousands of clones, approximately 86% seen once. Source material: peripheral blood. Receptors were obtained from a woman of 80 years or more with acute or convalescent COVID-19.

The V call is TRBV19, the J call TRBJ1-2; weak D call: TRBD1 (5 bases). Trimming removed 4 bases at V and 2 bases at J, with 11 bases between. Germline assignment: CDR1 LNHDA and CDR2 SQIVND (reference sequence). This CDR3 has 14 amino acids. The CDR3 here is CASSRQGKNYGYTF. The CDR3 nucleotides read TGTGCCAGTAGTAGGCAGGGCAAGAACTATGGCTACACCTTC.

The CDR3 DNA is TGTGCCAGCAGCCTCTTAGCGGGGGTGCAGTTCTTC. Translating gives CASSLLAGVQFF. This sequence joins TRBV11-2 and TRBJ2-1; 9 nucleotides agree with TRBD2. The germline CDR1 and CDR2 sequences are SGHAT and FQNNGV. Trimming at V came to 5 bases and at J to 12 bases, leaving 5 bases not matched to a gene. This CDR3 contains 12 residues.

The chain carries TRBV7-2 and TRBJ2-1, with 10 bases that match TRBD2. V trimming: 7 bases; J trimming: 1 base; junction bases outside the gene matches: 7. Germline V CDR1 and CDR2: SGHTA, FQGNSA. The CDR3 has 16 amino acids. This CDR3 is CASTSYSGGSYNEQFF. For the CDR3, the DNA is TGTGCCAGCACCTCTTATAGCGGGGGGTCCTACAATGAGCAGTTCTTC.

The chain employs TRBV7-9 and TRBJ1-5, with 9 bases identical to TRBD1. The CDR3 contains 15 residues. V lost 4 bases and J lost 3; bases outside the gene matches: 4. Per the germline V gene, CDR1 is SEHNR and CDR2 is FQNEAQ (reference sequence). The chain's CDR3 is CASSSDRGNNQPQHF. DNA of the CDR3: TGTGCCAGCAGCTCGGACAGGGGAAACAATCAGCCCCAGCATTTT.

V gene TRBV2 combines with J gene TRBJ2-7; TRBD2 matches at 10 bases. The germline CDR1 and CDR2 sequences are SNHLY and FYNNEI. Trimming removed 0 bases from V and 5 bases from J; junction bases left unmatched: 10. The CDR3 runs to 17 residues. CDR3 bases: TGTGCCAGCAGTGAAGCGCAAGTCCAGCGGGGGGGCAACGAGCAGTACTTC. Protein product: CASSEAQVQRGGNEQYF.

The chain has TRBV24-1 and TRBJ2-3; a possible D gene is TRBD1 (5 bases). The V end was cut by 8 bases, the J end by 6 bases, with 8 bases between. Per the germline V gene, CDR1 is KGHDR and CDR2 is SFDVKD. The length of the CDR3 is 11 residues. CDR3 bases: TGTGCCACCAAAGGGGCGGATACGCAGTATTTT. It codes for CATKGADTQYF.

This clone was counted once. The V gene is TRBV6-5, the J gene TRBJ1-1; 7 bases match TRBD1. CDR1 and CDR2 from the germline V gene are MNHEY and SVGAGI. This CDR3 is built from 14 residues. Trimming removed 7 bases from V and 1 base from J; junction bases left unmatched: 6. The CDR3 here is CASMVGQTNTEAFF. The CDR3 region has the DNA TGTGCCAGCATGGTGGGACAGACGAACACTGAAGCTTTCTTT.

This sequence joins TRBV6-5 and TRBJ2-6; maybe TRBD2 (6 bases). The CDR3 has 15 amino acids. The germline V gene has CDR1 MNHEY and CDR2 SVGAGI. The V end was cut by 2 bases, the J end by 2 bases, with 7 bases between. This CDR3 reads CASSYREAGANVLTF. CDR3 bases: TGTGCCAGCAGTTACAGGGAGGCTGGGGCCAACGTCCTGACTTTC.

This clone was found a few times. The CDR3 DNA sequence: TGCGCCAGCAGTGAGACTGTTAATCAGCCCCAGCATTTT. Protein product: CASSETVNQPQHF. The chain recombines TRBV10-2 with TRBJ1-5; the D is unclear. This CDR3 spans 13 amino acids. CDR1 and CDR2 from the germline V gene are WSHSY and SAAADI. V was shortened by 2 bases and J by 4 bases, with 6 bases between the two germline ends.

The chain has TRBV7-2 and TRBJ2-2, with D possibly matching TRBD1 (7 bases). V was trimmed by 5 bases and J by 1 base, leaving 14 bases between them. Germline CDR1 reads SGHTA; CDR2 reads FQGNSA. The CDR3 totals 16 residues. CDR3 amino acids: CASSPGGQMNTGELFF. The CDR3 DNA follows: TGTGCCAGCAGCCCAGGGGGGCAGATGAACACCGGGGAGCTGTTTTTT.

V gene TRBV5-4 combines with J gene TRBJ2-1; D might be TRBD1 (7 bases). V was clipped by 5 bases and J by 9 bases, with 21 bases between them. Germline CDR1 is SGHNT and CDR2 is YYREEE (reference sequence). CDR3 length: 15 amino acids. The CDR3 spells CASSLQKGAGSEQFF. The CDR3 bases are TGTGCCAGCAGTCTTCAGAAGGGGGCCGGGAGTGAGCAGTTCTTC.